A single sample gave rise to the 8 T cell receptor beta chains below, sequenced in a study of post-analysis software for immune sequencing data. Study-level results: TRBV5-6, TRBV5-1 and TRBV20-1 were among four to six TRBV segments more frequent in patients than controls.

Included in the TCR beta cDNA libraries were unique molecular identifiers. TCRdb recomputed calls from the PCR reads with MiXCR, one row per CDR3 protein. The repertoire consists of roughly 620,000 distinct CDR3 sequences, with 44% occurring once and the leading ten covering under 2%. The antigens of these receptors remain unknown. Sequenced sample: blood. The source is a girl aged 5 to 17 with multiple sclerosis.

The chain carries TRBV18 and TRBJ2-7; 11 nucleotides align to TRBD1. The germline V gene encodes CDR1 KGHSH and CDR2 LQKENI. The CDR3 has 18 residues. Trimming at V came to 2 bases and at J to 5 bases, leaving 14 bases not matched to a gene. The DNA for the CDR3 is TGTGCCAGCTCACCAAGGACAGGGGGCTGGCGGGCTCCACACGAGCAGTACTTC. It encodes CASSPRTGGWRAPHEQYF.

This chain links TRBV3-1 with TRBJ2-5; D uncertain. The closer fit of TRBJ2-1 to the DNA end suggests the J call may be wrong. This CDR3 region has 15 residues. The germline gives CDR1 LGHDT, CDR2 YNNKEL (reference sequence). The CDR3 region has the DNA TGTGCCAGCAGCCAGGACCACCAGGTGGGCGAGACCCAGTTCTTC. Its translation is CASSQDHQVGETQFF.

The chain is built from TRBV20-1 and TRBJ2-7, with D perhaps matching TRBD2 (7 bases). The length of the CDR3 is 15 residues. V dropped 3 bases and J dropped 2 bases, with 17 bases sitting between them. Germline V gene sequence: CDR1 DFQATT, CDR2 SNEGSKA (reference sequence). The CDR3 loop is CSARGAAGAAYEQYF. CDR3 in DNA: TGCAGTGCTAGGGGGGCGGCGGGGGCCGCCTACGAGCAGTACTTC.

The table lists this clonotype with a few counts. This chain connects TRBV6-2 or TRBV6-3 to TRBJ2-1, with TRBD2 matching over 7 bases. V gave up 0 bases and J gave up 9 bases; unmatched junction bases: 5. Germline V gene data show CDR1 as MNHEY and CDR2 as SVGEGT. This CDR3 region has 14 residues. In nucleotides, the CDR3 is TGTGCCAGCAGTTACTCATGGGGGGGTAGTGAGCAGTTCTTC. Its translation: CASSYSWGGSEQFF.

The chain employs TRBV12-3 or TRBV12-4 and TRBJ2-3; 8 bases align to TRBD2. Trimming removed 1 base from V and 1 base from J; junction bases left unmatched: 4. This CDR3 comprises 16 residues. Here the CDR3 reads CASSLGDSGGTDTQYF. CDR3 bases: TGTGCCAGCAGTTTAGGCGATAGCGGGGGCACAGATACGCAGTATTTT.

The gene calls are TRBV20-1 and TRBJ2-3; TRBD1 matches at 7 bases. There are 13 residues in the CDR3. Trimming cost V 7 bases and J 4 bases; bases outside gene matches: 8. Per germline, CDR1 DFQATT and CDR2 SNEGSKA (reference sequence). CDR3 residues: CSETGVGADTQYF. CDR3 nucleotide sequence: TGCAGTGAAACAGGGGTTGGAGCAGATACGCAGTATTTT.

There are a few counts of this clonotype. The chain uses TRBV10-3 and TRBJ2-4, with 14 positions matching TRBD2. The CDR3 is made up of 13 amino acids. Trimming took 6 bases from V and 13 from J; bases not matched to a gene: 5. CDR1 is ENHRY and CDR2 is SYGVKD in the germline V gene. CDR3 amino acids: CAIRGLAGEEQYF. The CDR3 DNA reads TGTGCCATCAGGGGACTAGCGGGGGAAGAGCAGTACTTC.

The rearrangement links TRBV12-3 or TRBV12-4 to TRBJ2-5, with D perhaps matching TRBD1 (7 bases). This CDR3 region has 14 residues. V dropped 3 bases and J dropped 3 bases, with 11 bases sitting between them. The CDR3 loop reads CASSFVRGEETQYF. The CDR3 bases are TGTGCCAGCAGTTTTGTCAGGGGGGAAGAGACCCAGTACTTC.